The present TCR beta chain was sequenced within a study of shared clonotypes between healthy human individuals. The CDR3 totals 14 residues. Deletions cut 3 bases from V and 5 bases from J, with 14 bases between. Germline V gene lookup returns CDR1 MGHDK and CDR2 SYGVNS. Profiled with immunoSEQ multiplex PCR; TCRdb holds only in-frame clones, not every one. The repertoire holds a few million clones, with 80% to 95% as singletons. Splitting the CD4+ cells yielded a CD45RA+ naive subset and a CD45RA-negative memory subset. The gene calls are TRBV25-1 and TRBJ2-7, with unresolved D. Material: naive CD4+ T cells from PBMCs. Subset: CD45RA+ positively selected. The sequence was obtained from a man aged 18-30 years in good health. Some clones in this sample may be carry-over from other donors' samples. The CDR3 is CASSDSPPINEQYF. CDR3 nucleotides: TGTGCCAGCAGTGATTCCCCGCCTATAAACGAGCAGTACTTC.